The 17 T cell receptor beta chains below were found in one sample sequenced in a study of blood T cell repertoires in COVID-19. Sequenced by immunoSEQ multiplex PCR; TCRdb stores in-frame clones only, minus some. The table lists about 200,000 clones, about 85% of them singletons. Sequences were obtained from peripheral blood. These receptors all stem from a woman of 80 years or more with acute or convalescent COVID-19.

This clone was observed a few times. The gene calls are TRBV5-1 and TRBJ2-7; a possible D gene is TRBD1 (5 bases). CDR1 SGHRS and CDR2 YFSETQ come from the germline V gene. The V gene lost 6 bases and the J gene lost 2 bases, with 15 bases spanning the gap. The CDR3 spans 14 residues. The CDR3 DNA reads TGCGCCAGCAAAACAGGACCGGCGACCTACGAGCAGTACTTC. This codes for CASKTGPATYEQYF.

The chain uses TRBV28 and TRBJ1-5, with TRBD1 matching over 9 bases. With 9 bases clipped from V and 11 bases from J, the junction kept 8 bases outside the gene matches. Germline V gene sequence: CDR1 MDHEN, CDR2 SYDVKM. The CDR3 is made up of 12 amino acids. CDR3 nucleotides: TGTGCCAGTTTGACAGGGGGACCGACCCAGCATTTT. This encodes CASLTGGPTQHF.

This clone was picked up one time. The rearrangement uses TRBV24-1 and TRBJ2-2; 7 bases match TRBD1. The CDR3 has 15 residues. CDR1 is KGHDR, CDR2 SFDVKD, per germline. The V and J ends lost 7 bases and 1 base, in that order; junction bases with no gene match: 5. In DNA, the CDR3 is TGTGCCACCAGCACCGGGACAGTGAACACCGGGGAGCTGTTTTTT. Its translation is CATSTGTVNTGELFF.

The V call is TRBV6-5, the J call TRBJ1-2; D possibly corresponds to TRBD1 (5 bases). The V end lost 7 bases, the J end lost 8 bases, and 20 bases lay between the germline ends. Per the germline V gene, CDR1 is MNHEY and CDR2 is SVGAGI. There are 14 residues in the CDR3. CDR3 amino acids: CASIRLPGVGGYTF. CDR3 sequence (DNA): TGTGCCAGCATTAGACTCCCGGGGGTCGGCGGCTACACCTTC.

The V call is TRBV5-1, the J call TRBJ1-6, with a tentative D call TRBD1 (5 bases). Germline values: CDR1 SGHRS, CDR2 YFSETQ. The CDR3 is 16 amino acids. V dropped 0 bases and J dropped 6 bases, with 13 bases sitting between them. The CDR3 loop is CASSLDTGSFNSPLHF. In DNA, the CDR3 is TGCGCCAGCAGCTTGGACACAGGAAGTTTTAATTCACCCCTCCACTTT.

The genes are TRBV7-3 and TRBJ2-5; possibly TRBD1 for D (5 bases). The length of the CDR3 is 14 residues. V lost 8 bases and J 0 bases, leaving 13 bases between the germline ends. Germline CDR1 SGHTA, CDR2 FQGTGA. The CDR3 reads CASGMGQYQETQYF. Here the CDR3 DNA reads TGTGCCAGCGGTATGGGGCAGTACCAAGAGACCCAGTACTTC.

The rearrangement joins TRBV14 to TRBJ2-1, with D uncertain. This CDR3 is 11 amino acids long. Germline V gene lookup returns CDR1 SGHDN and CDR2 FVKESK. Trimming shortened V by 1 base and J by 7 bases, and 2 bases separated the two germline ends. CDR3 protein: CASSQANEQFF. The CDR3 bases are TGTGCCAGCAGCCAAGCTAATGAGCAGTTCTTC.

The gene calls are TRBV4-3 and TRBJ2-1, with TRBD2 matching over 13 bases. Per the germline V gene, CDR1 is LGHNA and CDR2 is YSLEER. This CDR3 has 20 amino acids. With 0 bases clipped from V and 0 bases from J, the junction kept 8 bases outside the gene matches. CDR3 DNA sequence: TGCGCCAGCAGCCAAGATCTACTAGCGGGAGGGCCGTCCTCCTACAATGAGCAGTTCTTC. Its translation is CASSQDLLAGGPSSYNEQFF.

In DNA form, the CDR3 reads TGTGCCAGCGGACGGGAAGGACAGGGTGAGGGCTACACCTTC. It codes for CASGREGQGEGYTF. The rearrangement joins TRBV28 to TRBJ1-2; 8 bases are shared with TRBD1. V trimming: 8 bases; J trimming: 8 bases; junction bases outside the gene matches: 13. Germline-derived CDR1 and CDR2 are MDHEN and SYDVKM. The CDR3 is 14 residues long.

This sequence joins TRBV27 and TRBJ1-2, with 9 bases matching TRBD1. Germline V gene data show CDR1 as MNHEY and CDR2 as SMNVEV (reference sequence). The CDR3 loop spans 14 amino acids. V lost 8 bases and J lost 7; bases outside the gene matches: 11. The CDR3 coding sequence is TGTGCCAGCGGGACAAGGGACAGGGATAGTGGCTACACCTTC. Translated, it gives CASGTRDRDSGYTF.

The chain recombines TRBV6-1 with TRBJ1-1, with TRBD1 identical over 11 bases. Looked up from germline, CDR1 is MNHNS and CDR2 is SASEGT. V lost 0 bases and J lost 11; bases outside the gene matches: 8. The CDR3 extends over 15 amino acids. The CDR3 DNA reads TGTGCCAGCAGTGAAGCGCCCGGACAGGGGGCGCGTGCTTTCTTT. Translated, it gives CASSEAPGQGARAFF.

V and J are TRBV5-1 and TRBJ2-7; 8 nucleotides line up with TRBD1. There are 15 residues in the CDR3. V shed 1 base and J 6 bases; nucleotides not matched to a gene: 9. CDR1 SGHRS and CDR2 YFSETQ come from the germline V gene. CDR3 nucleotide sequence: TGCGCCAGCAGCTTGTTGGCGGACAGGGAGCTCGAGCAGTACTTC. The encoded protein is CASSLLADRELEQYF.

The chain links TRBV5-6 to TRBJ1-2; 8 nucleotides agree with TRBD1. Per the germline V gene, CDR1 is SGHDT and CDR2 is YYEEEE. The CDR3 length is 17 residues. V was clipped by 4 bases and J by 4 bases; unmatched bases: 15. CDR3 protein: CASSLWTGFRPGYGYTF. The CDR3 nucleotides read TGTGCCAGCAGCCTATGGACAGGGTTTCGTCCTGGCTATGGCTACACCTTC.

This clone was detected only once. This chain links TRBV4-3 with TRBJ1-2; no firm D call. This CDR3 is 14 amino acids long. The V and J ends lost 0 bases and 8 bases respectively, with 13 bases between them. CDR1 and CDR2 (germline): LGHNA, YSLEER. The CDR3 here is CASSQDLDPGGYTF. The CDR3 DNA follows: TGCGCCAGCAGCCAAGATCTAGACCCGGGGGGCTACACCTTC.

The V and J genes are TRBV27 and TRBJ1-1; 7 nucleotides match TRBD1. The germline V gene has CDR1 MNHEY and CDR2 SMNVEV (reference sequence). This CDR3 is 15 amino acids long. V gave up 4 bases and J gave up 3 bases; unmatched junction bases: 8. As DNA, the CDR3 is TGTGCCAGCAGTTGCGAAGGGGGCGCGGACACTGAAGCTTTCTTT. Its translation: CASSCEGGADTEAFF.

The chain recombines TRBV29-1 with TRBJ2-7, with D uncertain. CDR1 and CDR2 from the germline V gene are SQVTM and ANQGSEA. V lost 2 bases to trimming and J lost 0 bases, with 11 bases between them. This CDR3 contains 14 residues. The CDR3 DNA sequence: TGCAGCGTTGAAATACTCACGAACTCCTACGAGCAGTACTTC. It codes for CSVEILTNSYEQYF.

The J gene is TRBJ2-5, the V gene TRBV19, with a tentative D call TRBD1 (5 bases). The V end lost 4 bases, the J end lost 5 bases, and 11 bases lay between the germline ends. CDR3 length equals 13 residues. Germline lookup yields CDR1 LNHDA and CDR2 SQIVND (reference sequence). CDR3 bases: TGTGCCAGTAGTACGCAGGGAACGGAGACCCAGTACTTC. Its translation: CASSTQGTETQYF.